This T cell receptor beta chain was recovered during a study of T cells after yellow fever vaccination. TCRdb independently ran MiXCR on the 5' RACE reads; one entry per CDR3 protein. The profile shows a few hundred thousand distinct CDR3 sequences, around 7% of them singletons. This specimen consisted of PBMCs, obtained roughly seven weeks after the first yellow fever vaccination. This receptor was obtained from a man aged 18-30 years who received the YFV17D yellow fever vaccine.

CDR3 residues: CASSQDRGGLTDTQYF. In DNA, the CDR3 is TGCGCCAGCAGCCAAGATCGGGGGGGCTTGACAGATACGCAGTATTTT. The chain carries TRBV4-1 and TRBJ2-3; 8 nucleotides match TRBD2. The CDR3 spans 16 residues. V gave up 0 bases and J gave up 3 bases; unmatched junction bases: 5. CDR1 is MGHRA, CDR2 YSYEKL, per germline.